These 7 T cell receptor beta chains originate from one sample sequenced in a study of blood T cells in healthy people across ages. A second PCR, run for 7 to 11 cycles, used a sample-barcoded 5' primer plus a J-beta primer mix. Using its own MiXCR run on the 5' RACE reads, TCRdb lists one record per CDR3 protein. The table lists roughly 500,000 distinct CDR3 sequences, 27% of them singletons. Sequencing was performed on blood. The receptor set was obtained from a woman aged 70-85 years in good health.

This clonotype has more than one count but fewer than ten. The V gene is TRBV6-2 or TRBV6-3, the J gene TRBJ2-1; 7 positions match TRBD2. Germline loops: CDR1 MNHEY, CDR2 SVGEGT. The CDR3 has 17 residues. The V segment lost 6 bases and the J segment 1 base; nucleotides outside the gene matches: 12. This chain's CDR3 is CASRKAGLSPSYNEQFF. The CDR3 nucleotides are TGTGCCAGCAGGAAAGCGGGACTAAGCCCTTCCTACAATGAGCAGTTCTTC.

The chain recombines TRBV5-1 with TRBJ2-5, with D perhaps TRBD2 (6 bases). The end of the DNA is better explained by TRBJ2-1, so the J call may be wrong. CDR3 size: 11 residues. Germline V gene sequence: CDR1 SGHRS, CDR2 YFSETQ. The CDR3 coding sequence is TGCGCCAGCAGCTGGGGGGAGACCCAGTTCTTC. Encoded protein: CASSWGETQFF.

The CDR3 loop reads CSALSGSSYNEQFF. In DNA form, the CDR3 reads TGCAGTGCTCTTAGCGGGAGCTCCTACAATGAGCAGTTCTTC. The V gene is TRBV29-1, the J gene TRBJ2-1, with 9 bases identical to TRBD2. Germline CDR1 and CDR2: SQVTM and ANQGSEA. CDR3 length: 14 residues.

The chain couples TRBV2 to TRBJ2-7; D possibly corresponds to TRBD1 (5 bases). V was trimmed by 5 bases and J by 1 base, leaving 12 bases between them. This CDR3 has 14 amino acids. CDR1 and CDR2 (germline): SNHLY, FYNNEI. CDR3 coding DNA: TGTGCCAGCAGTTGGCAGGGAATGTCCTACGAGCAGTACTTC. The encoded protein is CASSWQGMSYEQYF.

This clonotype has more than one count but fewer than ten. The chain combines TRBV21-1 with TRBJ1-5; no check of the table's D call, TRBD1, against the DNA was made. TRBV21-1 is annotated as a pseudogene. CDR3 length: 17 residues. CDR3 bases: TGTGCCAGCAGCGCCCCCCGGGGGCGCAGGTGCAATCAGCCCCAGCATTTT. Its protein product is CASSAPRGRRCNQPQHF.

V and J are TRBV7-2 and TRBJ2-7; D might be TRBD2 (6 bases). The CDR3 totals 12 residues. In germline, CDR1 is SGHTA, CDR2 FQGNSA. V lost 4 bases and J 4 bases, leaving 8 bases between the germline ends. CDR3 region: CTSSSGGYEQYF. CDR3 bases: TGTACCAGCAGCTCTGGGGGGTACGAGCAGTACTTC.

A few counts support this clonotype. This chain links TRBV9 with TRBJ2-1; TRBD1 agrees at 9 bases. The J segment lost 2 bases and the V segment lost 4 bases, leaving 7 bases of the junction unmatched. Germline V lookup: CDR1 SGDLS, CDR2 YYNGEE. The CDR3 consists of 16 residues. CDR3 amino acids: CASSPRGQGTYNEQFF. The CDR3 bases are TGTGCCAGCAGCCCCCGGGGACAGGGAACCTACAATGAGCAGTTCTTC.